The 7 T cell receptor beta chains below were found in one sample sequenced in a study of blood T cell repertoires in COVID-19. Method: immunoSEQ multiplex PCR; TCRdb's copy keeps in-frame clones and lacks some. The sample contains about 310,000 clones, over 75% of which appear only once. Material for sequencing was peripheral blood. The receptor set was obtained from a man aged 50 to 59 with active or convalescent COVID-19.

This clone was counted many times. This sequence joins TRBV7-9 and TRBJ1-5; D is unresolved. This CDR3 is built from 14 residues. CDR1 and CDR2 from the germline V gene are SEHNR and FQNEAQ (reference sequence). With 1 base removed from V and 6 bases from J, the gap between germline ends came to 10 bases. The CDR3 DNA is TGTGCCAGCAGCTTAGGGCGGGATGGTCAGCCCCAGCATTTT. Protein: CASSLGRDGQPQHF.

This sequence joins TRBV11-3 and TRBJ2-2; 7 bases line up with TRBD1. The CDR3 is 14 amino acids. The trim removed 1 base at V and 4 bases at J, leaving 0 bases unmatched. From germline, CDR1 is SGHNT and CDR2 YENEEA. In nucleotides, the CDR3 is TGTGCCAGCAGCTTAGGACAGGGCACCGGGGAGCTGTTTTTT. Translating it yields CASSLGQGTGELFF.

The CDR3 DNA reads as TGTGCCAGCAGCAAAGGGACAGGGGGCGAACAGCCCCAGCATTTT. It codes for CASSKGTGGEQPQHF. This chain joins TRBV5-8 and TRBJ1-5; 12 positions agree with TRBD1. V shed 4 bases, J shed 7 bases, and the junction held 6 bases outside the gene matches. CDR3 length: 15 amino acids. Germline lookup yields CDR1 SGHTS and CDR2 YDEGEE.

The chain couples TRBV6-1 to TRBJ2-5, with TRBD1 matching 7 bases. V lost 4 bases, J lost 2 bases, and 10 bases stayed unmatched. CDR3 size: 16 residues. From germline, CDR1 is MNHNS and CDR2 SASEGT. CDR3 amino acids: CASSVLGTVLQETQYF. CDR3 coding DNA: TGTGCCAGCAGTGTATTAGGGACAGTTCTTCAAGAGACCCAGTACTTC.

The rearrangement joins TRBV2 to TRBJ2-6; D is perhaps TRBD2 (5 bases). Germline loops: CDR1 SNHLY, CDR2 FYNNEI. The CDR3 extends over 15 amino acids. V lost 6 bases and J lost 2, with 11 bases in between. CDR3 region: CASREGLAGANVLTF. The CDR3 DNA follows: TGTGCCAGCAGAGAGGGTCTGGCTGGGGCCAACGTCCTGACTTTC.

This clone occurred a few times. The chain links TRBV6-5 to TRBJ2-1, with D possibly matching TRBD1 (6 bases). CDR1 and CDR2 from the germline V gene are MNHEY and SVGAGI. Trimming pared 8 bases from V and 7 bases from J, leaving 9 bases between. CDR3 length equals 11 residues. CDR3 sequence reads: CASSRGNEQFF. The CDR3 DNA reads as TGTGCCAGCTCAAGGGGGAATGAGCAGTTCTTC.

This clone was seen only a few times. This chain joins TRBV27 and TRBJ2-6; 7 bases fit TRBD1. Germline CDR1 and CDR2: MNHEY and SMNVEV (reference sequence). After removal of 8 bases from V and 2 bases from J, the junction contained 6 bases not matched to a gene. The CDR3 has 15 residues. CDR3 in DNA: TGTGCCAGCCGAAAAACAGGGGCTGGGGCCAACGTCCTGACTTTC. It specifies CASRKTGAGANVLTF.